In its sample, the clone carrying this TCR beta chain was seen many times. The antigen remains unidentified. The CDR3 loop spans 14 amino acids. Trimming cost V 2 bases and J 6 bases, with 11 bases left between them. Per the germline V gene, CDR1 is SGHTA and CDR2 is FQGNSA. These data originate in a study of T cells after yellow fever vaccination. The overall study: It was SMART-Seq v4 Ultra Low Input that prepared the fractions with low cell numbers.

5'RACE template switching added a universal primer site and UMIs to TCR cDNA. TCRdb used MiXCR to reprocess the 5' RACE reads, holding one entry per CDR3 protein. The sample has approximately 300,000 distinct CDR3 sequences; 7.5% to 9% are singletons. Overall study findings and caveats: The appearance of a small share of clonotypes in both CD4 and CD8 compartments was observed.

Specimen: PBMCs, collected on the day of the first yellow fever vaccination. This receptor was identified in a man between 18 and 35 years old who received the YFV17D yellow fever vaccine. This chain links TRBV7-2 with TRBJ2-1; no clear D gene. CDR3 region: CASSLIQISNEQFF. In DNA, the CDR3 is TGTGCCAGCAGCTTAATCCAGATTTCCAATGAGCAGTTCTTC.